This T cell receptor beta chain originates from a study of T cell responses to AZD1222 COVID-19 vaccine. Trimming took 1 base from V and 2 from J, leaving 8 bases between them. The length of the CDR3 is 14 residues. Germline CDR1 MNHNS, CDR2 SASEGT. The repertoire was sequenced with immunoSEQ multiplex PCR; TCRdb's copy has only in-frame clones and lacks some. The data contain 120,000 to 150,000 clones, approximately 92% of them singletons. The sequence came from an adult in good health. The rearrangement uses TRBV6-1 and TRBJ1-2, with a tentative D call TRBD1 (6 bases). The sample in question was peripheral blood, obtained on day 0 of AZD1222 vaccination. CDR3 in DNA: TGTGCCAGCAGTGAAGGAACAGGGAACTATGGCTACACCTTC. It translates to CASSEGTGNYGYTF.